The present T cell receptor beta chain was sequenced within a study of identical twins. MiXCR, run by TCRdb on the 5' RACE reads, gives a single entry per CDR3 protein. The sample yields roughly 1.6 million distinct CDR3 sequences, about 32% seen once. CDR1 SGHTA and CDR2 FQGNSA come from the germline V gene. CDR3 length equals 14 residues. As regards this clonotype: An end of the junction differs from the germline gene, which may be a read error.

Sequencing was performed on cord blood. This TCR came from a newborn girl in good health. The chain employs TRBV7-2 and TRBJ2-1; 7 nucleotides line up with TRBD1. The CDR3 DNA reads TGTGCCAGCAGCTTATCGGGACAGAACAATGGGCAGTTCTTC. Its translation is CASSLSGQNNGQFF. Variable domain in full (rest from reference TRBV7-2 and TRBJ2-1): GAGVSQSPSNKVTEKGKDVELRCDPISGHTALYWYRQSLGQGLEFLIYFQGNSAPDKSGLPSDRFSAERTGGSVSTLTIQRTQQEDSAVYLCASSLSGQNNGQFFGPGTRLTVL.